This T cell receptor beta chain was captured in a study of cytomegalovirus exposure and HLA in healthy donors. Findings and limits, study-wide: Cytomegalovirus-associated TCR beta chains were listed, numbering around 150. A missense variant in DCLRE1C was later tied to TCR beta V- and J-gene trimming. Per a later analysis, HLA-associated TCR beta chains showed more clonal expansion than other, equally common TCR beta chains.

PCR amplification relied on 60 Vbeta primers (plus 13 Jbeta primers). Sequencing used immunoSEQ multiplex PCR; TCRdb keeps in-frame clones, though not all of them. The profile shows about 100,000 clones, approximately 80% of them singletons. Worth noting for this clone: Its specificity is unknown.

Sample: PBMCs. The TCR originated in a woman aged 55 to 70 in good health and CMV-seronegative.

The CDR3 sequence is CASSPRGKSSYEQYF. The CDR3 DNA sequence: TGTGCCAGCTCACCAAGGGGAAAGAGCTCCTACGAGCAGTACTTC. The rearrangement links TRBV18 to TRBJ2-7; D might be TRBD1 (5 bases). Trimming shortened V by 2 bases and J by 0 bases, and 11 bases separated the two germline ends. Per germline, CDR1 KGHSH and CDR2 LQKENI. CDR3 length: 15 residues.